This TCR beta chain was sequenced during a study of graft-versus-host responses after intestinal transplantation. About the study: Grafts were multivisceral, liver-intestinal, or isolated intestinal. The whole recipient group had anti-thymocyte globulin induction followed by tacrolimus and steroids for roughly three years. Study outcomes and limitations: Some patients had graft-donor T cell macrochimerism. In their allografts, the ratios of graft-versus-host to host-versus-graft T cell clones were high. The recipient marrow held GvH clones, and some of them showed up first in ileum or blood.

The germline gives CDR1 MNHEY, CDR2 SVGAGI. With V trimmed by 4 bases and J by 3 bases, 3 bases remained unmatched. CDR3 length equals 14 residues. This clone was observed a few times. Measured with immunoSEQ multiplex PCR; TCRdb has only the in-frame clones, and not every one. The table lists about 15,000 clones, about 30% of them singletons. Co-plated with about 200,000 CFSE-labeled responder cells were about 200,000 irradiated, violet-dye-labeled stimulator cells. This rearrangement joins TRBV6-5 to TRBJ2-7; 10 nucleotides align to TRBD2. The receptor's source is a human patient who received an intestinal transplant. Specimen: alloreactive CD8+ T cells from a mixed lymphocyte reaction culture, collected before intestinal transplant. As to subset: CFSE-low proliferating T cells sorted from roughly six-day pre-transplant mixed lymphocyte reaction (GvH or HvG direction). DNA of the CDR3: TGTGCCAGCAGTTTAGCGGGGGGTGGCTACGAGCAGTACTTC. It encodes CASSLAGGGYEQYF.